One sample yielded the 8 T cell receptor beta chains listed below, sequenced in a study of blood T cell repertoires in COVID-19. Measured with immunoSEQ multiplex PCR; TCRdb has only the in-frame clones, and not every one. This repertoire shows 200,000 to 250,000 clones, roughly 94% found once; its top ten account for more than 0.95%. Specimen: peripheral blood. Receptors were obtained from a man younger than 45 with acute or convalescent COVID-19.

This clone was seen only once. The chain employs TRBV18 and TRBJ1-5, with D perhaps TRBD1 (5 bases). This CDR3 is built from 15 residues. Germline CDR1 and CDR2: KGHSH and LQKENI. Deletions cut 2 bases from V and 4 bases from J, with 12 bases between. The CDR3 DNA reads as TGTGCCAGCTCACCATCAGGCAGGGTTAATCAGCCCCAGCATTTT. This gives the protein CASSPSGRVNQPQHF.

This sequence joins TRBV2 and TRBJ2-6; D perhaps matches TRBD1 (6 bases). The CDR3 has 14 residues. Germline CDR1 is SNHLY and CDR2 is FYNNEI. V was cut by 10 bases and J by 2 bases, with 12 bases left in between. The CDR3 DNA is TGTGCCATCAGGGGAGAAGCTGGGGCCAACGTCCTGACTTTC. Its protein product is CAIRGEAGANVLTF.

This rearrangement joins TRBV27 to TRBJ2-5; 10 bases match TRBD1. This CDR3 is built from 15 residues. Looked up from germline, CDR1 is MNHEY and CDR2 is SMNVEV (reference sequence). Trimming cost V 5 bases and J 3 bases; bases outside gene matches: 6. In nucleotides, the CDR3 is TGTGCCAGCAGTCTCCTTGGGACAGGGGAAGAGACCCAGTACTTC. As protein: CASSLLGTGEETQYF.

Of note for this clone: Other DNA sequences in this specimen translate into the identical CDR3. The V gene is TRBV19, the J gene TRBJ2-7; 7 positions match TRBD2. Germline CDR1 LNHDA, CDR2 SQIVND (reference sequence). V was clipped by 2 bases and J by 0 bases; unmatched bases: 1. The CDR3 covers 14 residues. Written as DNA, the CDR3 is TGTGCCAGTAGTATAACGGGGGGCTCCTACGAGCAGTACTTC. Protein product: CASSITGGSYEQYF.

The chain has TRBV19 and TRBJ1-1; 7 nucleotides match TRBD1. CDR3 length: 13 residues. V lost 6 bases, J lost 4 bases, and 5 bases stayed unmatched. Germline V gene sequence: CDR1 LNHDA, CDR2 SQIVND (reference sequence). For the CDR3, the DNA is TGTGCCAGTAGGCAGGGGGTTGTCACTGAAGCTTTCTTT. Translation: CASRQGVVTEAFF.

This clone was counted once. CDR3 nucleotides: TGTGCCAGCAGCCTTTATAGCGGGAGCAAGAGCGAGCAGTACTTC. This sequence encodes CASSLYSGSKSEQYF. J is TRBJ2-7 and V is TRBV9, with 9 bases matching TRBD2. Germline assignment: CDR1 SGDLS and CDR2 YYNGEE. The V gene end was trimmed by 4 bases and the J gene end by 6 bases; junction bases not matched to a gene: 11. The CDR3 is 15 residues long.

The chain employs TRBV28 and TRBJ1-1; TRBD1 matches 9 bases. CDR1 and CDR2 from the germline V gene are MDHEN and SYDVKM. The CDR3 has 14 amino acids. V was pared by 7 bases and J by 1 base, with 4 bases of the junction left unmatched. This chain's CDR3 is CASKIQGANTEAFF. CDR3 nucleotides: TGTGCCAGCAAGATACAGGGGGCGAACACTGAAGCTTTCTTT.

This chain uses TRBV19 with TRBJ1-3, with TRBD1 identical over 7 bases. Trimming took 6 bases from V and 2 from J; bases not matched to a gene: 1. CDR1 LNHDA and CDR2 SQIVND come from the germline V gene (reference sequence). CDR3 length equals 13 residues. CDR3 residues: CASSGTAGNTIYF. DNA for the CDR3: TGTGCCAGTAGCGGGACAGCTGGAAACACCATATATTTT. Together with reference TRBV19 and TRBJ1-3, the CDR3 gives the full variable domain: DGGITQSPKYLFRKEGQNVTLSCEQNLNHDAMYWYRQDPGQGLRLIYYSQIVNDFQKGDIAEGYSVSREKKESFPLTVTSAQKNPTAFYLCASSGTAGNTIYFGEGSWLTVV.